This TCR beta chain was profiled in a study of shared clonotypes between healthy human individuals (dated by TCRdb to 2020 to 2021). About the investigation overall: Two women and a few men aged 18 to 49 years were included in the cohort. To increase sequencing depth and limit assay-specific biases, different laboratories used diverse techniques to prepare libraries and sequence TCR repertoires. Between about 0.94 and 8.9 billion PBMCs per donor were obtained by leukapheresis. The study deeply sequenced blood TCR repertoires of about 5 healthy adults to estimate repertoire size and the extent of clonotype sharing between individuals. For each donor, CD4 naive and CD4 memory were each run on three plates, CD8 naive on two plates, and CD8 memory on one plate. Study-wide conclusions, independent of this receptor: Sampling was restricted to blood, and TCR repertoires in tissue are likely to differ from TCR repertoires in blood. Because the study included only a small number of donors, the genetic and exposure-history diversity represented was limited. Compared with non-shared clonotypes, clonotypes shared by all four sorted-subset donors had higher generation probabilities. Pairwise subsampling indicated that sequencing depth was expected to affect the degree of clonotype sharing among donors. Larger estimated clonotype richness was generally found for naive subsets than for memory subsets. Incomplete sequencing was indicated by rarefaction of sorted-subset datasets, despite the large sequencing depth. Sharing across a few donors was observed for roughly 5% of naive CD4, about 4% of naive CD8, roughly 2.4% of memory CD4, and approximately 0.41% of memory CD8 clonotypes.

Notes on this clone: The target of this receptor is not known. No per-base quality is available; no much larger clone lies one base away.

The CDR3 runs 15 residues from the cysteine to the phenylalanine. The retained sequence is limited to the CDR3, 45 bases, with the frame set at the first base. V is shortened by 1 base, J by 6 bases, and the region joining them spans 16 bases. The CDR1 and CDR2 encoded by the germline V gene are SNHLY and FYNNEI. Using the deep immunoSEQ assay, TCR CDR3 regions were amplified from genomic DNA by multiplex PCR. For each cell subset, the extracted genomic DNA was distributed evenly across all wells of several immunoSEQ 96-well plates, and each plate served as one replicate. For sorted subsets, roughly 200 ng of genomic DNA, equivalent to 30,000 or so T cell genomes, went into each replicate PCR. Purified libraries were quantified with a Qubit 3.0 fluorometer, sized on a Bioanalyzer 2100, and re-quantified with the KAPA Library Quantification kit. Every immunoSEQ 96-well plate was sequenced on a separate single-read 150-cycle Illumina NextSeq 550 flow cell. Processing in the source paper ran as follows. Because the immunoSEQ output included only junctional sequences and no quality scores, the filtering could not be the same as the filtering used for full-length reads. Sequences were annotated with PyIR, a Python wrapper for IgBLAST v1.9, using IMGT germline references to assign V/J genes and CDR3. Reads were removed for weak V/J assignments (E-value above 1e-6), missing CDR3, stop codons, out-of-frame junctions, or ambiguous translated residues. V3J clonotypes were defined as sequences sharing an identical inferred V gene, J gene, and CDR3 amino acid sequence. To compute the percentage overlap between repertoires, the number of shared unique clonotypes was divided by the size of the smaller repertoire. Three approaches were used to assess repertoire richness: RTK rarefaction, the Chao1 estimator, and Recon v2.1 estimates of unobserved clonotypes. Generation probabilities were computed with OLGA for all TCRbeta clonotypes obtained by the gDNA method from several donors. The table comes from immuneACCESS by way of TCRdb, which keeps in-frame sequences with V and J called. Part of the clones is missing from these tables; in studies checked, under half for an unresolved V gene and the rest for unknown reasons. V and J calls and clone size are those listed in that table; D and trimming were worked out from the DNA. The sample yields about 660,000 clones; approximately 74% were counted once. The ten largest clones capture about 1.7% of the sample.

Donors were healthy HIV-negative adults with no recently reported acute infections or vaccinations. Every donor was a Caucasian adult residing in Nashville, Tennessee, USA. CD4+ T cells were enriched by magnetic negative selection; naive cells were then positively selected on CD45RA, and the negative fraction formed the memory subset. Blood was obtained by leukapheresis, after which PBMCs were separated by Ficoll-Histopaque density gradient centrifugation and cryopreserved in liquid nitrogen vapor phase. Purity and quantity of every magnetically sorted T cell population were checked by analytical flow cytometry. Genomic DNA was isolated from each sorted fraction and quantified by UV absorbance on a Nanodrop 2000c.

The clonotype comes from a woman aged 25 to 39 in good health. The source material was memory CD4+ T cells sorted from blood. This specimen's cell subset or site label, per the study, means: CD45RA-negative fraction. The chain is assembled from TRBV2 and TRBJ2-7, with no reliable assignment of the D segment. The DNA is as follows: TGTGCCAGCAGTGAAGGGGCAGTCATACCTGGCGAGCAGTACTTC. Its translation is CASSEGAVIPGEQYF. With the rest looked up from the reference TRBV2 and TRBJ2-7 genes rather than sequenced, the full variable domain is EPEVTQTPSHQVTQMGQEVILRCVPISNHLYFYWYRQILGQKVEFLVSFYNNEISEKSEIFDDQFSVERPDGSNFTLKIRSTKLEDSAMYFCASSEGAVIPGEQYFGPGTRLTVT.